What follows are 27 T cell receptor beta chains derived from one specimen sequenced in a study of T cells in localized non-small cell lung cancer. Profiling relied on immunoSEQ multiplex PCR, and the TCRdb table lists in-frame clones only, not all of them. The sample includes about 78,000 clones, roughly four fifths of them seen just once. This specimen was peripheral blood, taken before any cancer treatment. Receptors originate from a man aged 40 to 75 with stage I lung adenocarcinoma.

V gene TRBV11-1 combines with J gene TRBJ2-3; TRBD2 matches at 9 bases. Trimming at V came to 5 bases and at J to 2 bases, leaving 5 bases not matched to a gene. This CDR3 has 15 residues. From germline, CDR1 is SGHAT and CDR2 FQDESV (reference sequence). The CDR3 reads CASSRTSGPTDTQYF. In DNA form, the CDR3 reads TGTGCCAGCAGCCGCACTAGCGGGCCCACAGATACGCAGTATTTT.

V is TRBV19 and J is TRBJ1-5, with 9 bases fitting TRBD1. Per the germline V gene, CDR1 is LNHDA and CDR2 is SQIVND (reference sequence). The CDR3 loop spans 13 amino acids. V was clipped by 6 bases and J by 4 bases; unmatched bases: 1. The DNA for the CDR3 is TGTGCCAGTAGAGGGACAGGGAATCAGCCCCAGCATTTT. Translated, it gives CASRGTGNQPQHF.

The gene calls are TRBV27 and TRBJ1-1; TRBD1 might be the D (6 bases). This CDR3 has 16 residues. V dropped 0 bases and J dropped 1 base, with 12 bases sitting between them. Germline assignment: CDR1 MNHEY and CDR2 SMNVEV (reference sequence). CDR3 protein: CASSLSAGAPNTEAFF. The CDR3, as DNA: TGTGCCAGCAGTTTATCGGCAGGGGCCCCGAACACTGAAGCTTTCTTT.

Concerning this clone: A read error may produce the germline difference seen at one junction end. The chain couples TRBV7-7 to TRBJ2-1; 7 nucleotides align to TRBD1. The CDR3 contains 13 residues. Germline V gene data show CDR1 as SSHAT and CDR2 as FNYEAQ (reference sequence). The CDR3 DNA reads TGTGCTAGCAGCCAGGGGGAAGCGAGTGAGCAGTTCTTC. It yields the protein CASSQGEASEQFF. The variable domain in full, with the rest retrieved from reference TRBV7-7 and TRBJ2-1, is GAGVSQSPRYKVTKRGQDVTLRCDPISSHATLYWYQQALGQGPEFLTYFNYEAQPDKSGLPSDRFSAERPEGSISTLTIQRTEQRDSAMYRCASSQGEASEQFFGPGTRLTVL.

The chain carries TRBV2 and TRBJ1-5, with D possibly TRBD1 on 6 matching bases. CDR1 and CDR2 from the germline V gene are SNHLY and FYNNEI. Trimming left V 4 bases short and J 7 bases short, with 11 bases between. The length of the CDR3 is 13 residues. The CDR3: CASSGLQGQPQHF. CDR3 DNA: TGTGCCAGCAGTGGATTACAGGGCCAGCCCCAGCATTTT.

The chain has TRBV2 and TRBJ2-5; 7 bases line up with TRBD1. CDR1 and CDR2 (germline): SNHLY, FYNNEI. The CDR3 loop spans 14 amino acids. Trimming removed 6 bases from V and 4 bases from J; junction bases left unmatched: 8. Here the CDR3 reads CASRANEGAETQYF. Written as DNA, the CDR3 is TGTGCCAGCAGAGCGAATGAGGGGGCAGAGACCCAGTACTTC.

The chain is built from TRBV5-1 and TRBJ2-5; D may be TRBD2 (5 bases). Per the germline V gene, CDR1 is SGHRS and CDR2 is YFSETQ. This CDR3 spans 14 amino acids. Trimming removed 0 bases from V and 5 bases from J, with 11 bases in between. As DNA, the CDR3 is TGCGCCAGCAGCTTGGGGCTAGCATTTGAGACCCAGTACTTC. This encodes CASSLGLAFETQYF.

The gene calls are TRBV6-1 and TRBJ2-7; a possible D gene is TRBD1 (6 bases). Trimming left V 0 bases short and J 1 base short, with 10 bases between. The CDR3 runs to 15 residues. Germline-derived CDR1 and CDR2 are MNHNS and SASEGT. The CDR3 bases are TGTGCCAGCAGTGAAGCGGGGACAAGTTCCTACGAGCAGTACTTC. Translation gives CASSEAGTSSYEQYF.

The rearrangement links TRBV6-6 to TRBJ2-7; TRBD1 matches 8 bases. The CDR3 spans 13 residues. Germline assignment: CDR1 MNHNY and CDR2 SVGAGI (reference sequence). The junction had 8 bases not matched to a gene; V was cut back by 10 bases and J by 3 bases. CDR3 residues: CAIGRGQGYEQYF. Written as DNA, the CDR3 is TGTGCCATCGGGAGAGGACAGGGCTACGAGCAGTACTTC.

J is TRBJ2-1 and V is TRBV19, with D perhaps TRBD2 (5 bases). There are 13 residues in the CDR3. Germline CDR1 LNHDA, CDR2 SQIVND (reference sequence). V was pared by 1 base and J by 10 bases, with 11 bases between. CDR3 DNA: TGTGCCAGTAGTATAGCTCGGGGATCCGAGCAGTTCTTC. Translation gives CASSIARGSEQFF.

The rearrangement joins TRBV29-1 to TRBJ2-1; D might be TRBD2 (6 bases). The V gene lost 8 bases and the J gene lost 4 bases, with 12 bases spanning the gap. Germline values: CDR1 SQVTM, CDR2 ANQGSEA. This CDR3 contains 12 residues. This CDR3 reads CSLTGGYNEQFF. CDR3 nucleotide sequence: TGCAGCTTGACCGGGGGATACAATGAGCAGTTCTTC.

The chain is built from TRBV9 and TRBJ1-3; no firm D call. CDR1 and CDR2 from the germline V gene are SGDLS and YYNGEE. CDR3 length: 14 amino acids. With 5 bases removed from V and 4 bases from J, the gap between germline ends came to 13 bases. CDR3 amino acids: CASSEGPGGNTIYF. The CDR3 coding sequence is TGTGCCAGCAGTGAAGGACCGGGAGGAAACACCATATATTTT.

The V and J genes are TRBV5-1 and TRBJ2-1, with D perhaps matching TRBD1 (5 bases). Germline V gene sequence: CDR1 SGHRS, CDR2 YFSETQ. The CDR3 runs 13 residues. V gave up 4 bases and J gave up 5 bases, with 10 bases separating them. CDR3 in amino acids: CASSLDIHNEQFF. The CDR3 bases are TGCGCCAGCAGCCTGGACATACACAATGAGCAGTTCTTC.

The V call is TRBV27, the J call TRBJ2-5; 13 bases are shared with TRBD2. Germline CDR1 and CDR2: MNHEY and SMNVEV (reference sequence). The CDR3 length is 18 residues. J was trimmed by 2 bases and V by 2 bases; bases with no gene match: 8. The CDR3 nucleotides are TGTGCCAGCAGTTTACGGGCCCCGGGACTAGCGGGACAAGAGACCCAGTACTTC. Translated: CASSLRAPGLAGQETQYF.

V is TRBV30 and J is TRBJ1-5; 12 nucleotides match TRBD1. V was pared by 5 bases and J by 5 bases, with 10 bases of the junction left unmatched. CDR1 is GTSNPN and CDR2 is SVGIG in the germline V gene (reference sequence). This CDR3 comprises 16 residues. For the CDR3, the DNA is TGTGCCTGGGCGTACCCGGGACAGGGGGCGTATCAGCCCCAGCATTTT. It yields the protein CAWAYPGQGAYQPQHF.

This clone has more than one count but fewer than ten. The chain uses TRBV7-2 and TRBJ1-5; no firm D call. Trimming took 10 bases from V and 0 from J, leaving 16 bases between them. Germline V CDR1 and CDR2: SGHTA, FQGNSA. The CDR3 is 15 residues long. CDR3: CATALGGYSNQPQHF. Here the CDR3 DNA reads TGTGCCACCGCCCTTGGAGGCTATAGCAATCAGCCCCAGCATTTT.

The chain couples TRBV2 to TRBJ2-5, with 7 positions matching TRBD2. This CDR3 region has 14 residues. V gave up 7 bases and J gave up 5 bases; unmatched junction bases: 10. Looked up from germline, CDR1 is SNHLY and CDR2 is FYNNEI. CDR3 loop: CASTAQGSGETQYF. The CDR3 bases are TGTGCCAGCACCGCCCAAGGTAGCGGGGAGACCCAGTACTTC.

In regard to this clone: Other DNA sequences in this sample translate to the same CDR3. The chain combines TRBV30 with TRBJ1-6, with unresolved D. V was trimmed by 0 bases and J by 7 bases, leaving 4 bases between them. The CDR3 totals 12 residues. CDR1 and CDR2 from the germline V gene are GTSNPN and SVGIG (reference sequence). CDR3 amino acids: CAWSVNNSPLHF. The CDR3 DNA sequence: TGTGCCTGGAGTGTAAACAATTCACCCCTCCACTTT.

This chain joins TRBV19 and TRBJ2-7, with D perhaps TRBD1 (6 bases). Looked up from germline, CDR1 is LNHDA and CDR2 is SQIVND (reference sequence). Trimming shortened V by 5 bases and J by 1 base, and 15 bases separated the two germline ends. The CDR3 extends over 15 amino acids. CDR3 sequence reads: CASSLRLGTSYEQYF. CDR3 coding DNA: TGTGCCAGTAGTCTTAGACTCGGGACATCCTACGAGCAGTACTTC.

This clone was seen just once. The chain links TRBV18 to TRBJ1-2; TRBD1 might be the D (6 bases). V lost 4 bases and J lost 5, with 11 bases in between. The CDR3 is 13 amino acids. Germline V CDR1 and CDR2: KGHSH, LQKENI. This chain's CDR3 is CASSLAGDYGYTF. In DNA form, the CDR3 reads TGTGCCAGCTCACTGGCAGGGGATTATGGCTACACCTTC.

V is TRBV2 and J is TRBJ2-6; D is perhaps TRBD1 (5 bases). The length of the CDR3 is 18 residues. Trimming cost V 6 bases and J 1 base, with 19 bases left between them. CDR1 is SNHLY, CDR2 FYNNEI, per germline. The CDR3 here is CASSLDSPRLSGANVLTF. The CDR3 DNA is TGTGCCAGCAGCCTAGACAGCCCCCGGCTATCTGGGGCCAACGTCCTGACTTTC.

V and J are TRBV9 and TRBJ2-2; D gene ambiguous. Germline CDR1 reads SGDLS; CDR2 reads YYNGEE. Trimming shortened V by 5 bases and J by 1 base, and 6 bases separated the two germline ends. The CDR3 has 13 amino acids. CDR3 sequence reads: CASRGENTGELFF. CDR3 nucleotides: TGTGCCAGCAGGGGTGAGAACACCGGGGAGCTGTTTTTT.

The rearrangement joins TRBV6-5 to TRBJ1-5, with TRBD1 matching 7 bases. The CDR3 totals 15 residues. In germline, CDR1 is MNHEY, CDR2 SVGAGI. V shed 2 bases and J 0 bases; nucleotides not matched to a gene: 1. CDR3 amino acids: CASSYDRASNQPQHF. The CDR3 DNA follows: TGTGCCAGCAGTTACGACAGGGCTAGCAATCAGCCCCAGCATTTT.

The chain joins TRBV7-8 to TRBJ2-7; possibly TRBD2 for D (7 bases). The CDR3 has 15 residues. Trimming took 5 bases from V and 4 from J, leaving 18 bases between them. Germline V gene data show CDR1 as SGHVS and CDR2 as FQNEAQ. DNA for the CDR3: TGTGCCAGCAGCCGCGGGGGCAGTATGGTGTACGAGCAGTACTTC. Its protein is CASSRGGSMVYEQYF.

The table lists this clone with a count of one. This chain joins TRBV27 and TRBJ1-1; no reliable D call. Trimming cost V 3 bases and J 7 bases, with 12 bases left between them. CDR1 and CDR2 from the germline V gene are MNHEY and SMNVEV (reference sequence). This CDR3 has 13 residues. The CDR3 sequence: CASSFLGTGEAFF. In nucleotides, the CDR3 is TGTGCCAGCAGTTTCCTCGGAACGGGTGAAGCTTTCTTT.

This clone was seen a single time. V gene TRBV30 combines with J gene TRBJ1-2; D is undetermined. Trimming cost V 3 bases and J 6 bases, with 11 bases left between them. Germline-derived CDR1 and CDR2 are GTSNPN and SVGIG (reference sequence). This CDR3 spans 12 amino acids. CDR3 bases: TGTGCCTGGAGGAGGGAGTTCGATGGCTACACCTTC. Amino acids: CAWRREFDGYTF.

The V call is TRBV27, the J call TRBJ2-3; 10 bases map to TRBD2. The CDR3 loop spans 16 amino acids. The J segment lost 6 bases and the V segment lost 8 bases, leaving 14 bases of the junction unmatched. Germline assignment: CDR1 MNHEY and CDR2 SMNVEV (reference sequence). Here the CDR3 DNA reads TGTGCCAGCGGCTATAGGACTAGCGGCCCGCTGGATACGCAGTATTTT. Its translation is CASGYRTSGPLDTQYF.